This entry describes one TCR beta chain. This sample is drawn from a study of blood T cell repertoires in COVID-19. Study-wide background: T cells, B-cell-depleted T cells, or PBMCs supplied cDNA or gDNA.

Per the original data handling: Amplification of reference gene primers was used by the study to estimate nucleated cell counts. Profiling relied on immunoSEQ multiplex PCR, and the TCRdb table lists in-frame clones only, not all of them. V and J calls and clone size are those listed in that table; D and trimming were worked out from the DNA. The sample lists about 62,000 clones; roughly 86% were seen once. This CDR3 region has 16 residues. Germline assignment: CDR1 SGDLS and CDR2 YYNGEE. V gave up 5 bases and J gave up 5 bases, with 20 bases separating them. Sequencing was carried out using peripheral blood. This clonotype was sampled from a man between 65 and 85 years old with acute or convalescent COVID-19. The gene calls are TRBV9 and TRBJ2-1; D might be TRBD2 (6 bases). The CDR3 DNA reads as TGTGCCAGCAGTCTAATGGGGGGTAGCGGTAACAATGAGCAGTTCTTC. This encodes CASSLMGGSGNNEQFF.